The 32 T cell receptor beta chains below come from one sample, sequenced in a study of blood T cell repertoires in COVID-19. The method was immunoSEQ multiplex PCR; TCRdb's version includes in-frame clones alone and lacks a portion of them. Here the sample spans about 150,000 clones, around 86% being singletons. Sequenced input: peripheral blood. These receptors were obtained from an elderly woman with COVID-19, enrolled during active disease.

This clone was picked up one time. CDR3 sequence (DNA): TGTGCCAGCAGCATGGGGACAGGGCCCTATGGCTACACCTTC. It is translated as CASSMGTGPYGYTF. This chain connects TRBV7-2 to TRBJ1-2, with 9 nucleotides matching TRBD1. The germline gives CDR1 SGHTA, CDR2 FQGNSA. With V trimmed by 5 bases and J by 4 bases, 5 bases remained unmatched. This CDR3 spans 14 amino acids.

The chain joins TRBV6-5 to TRBJ1-2; TRBD1 might be the D (6 bases). Germline V gene sequence: CDR1 MNHEY, CDR2 SVGAGI. The CDR3 is 14 residues long. Trimming removed 7 bases at V and 4 bases at J, with 16 bases between. The CDR3 bases are TGTGCCAGCACCCCTGGGGGACAAAGCTATGGCTACACCTTC. It translates to CASTPGGQSYGYTF.

The chain recombines TRBV5-6 with TRBJ1-6; 10 positions agree with TRBD1. Germline lookup yields CDR1 SGHDT and CDR2 YYEEEE. V shed 6 bases and J 7 bases; nucleotides not matched to a gene: 4. The CDR3 is 14 amino acids. In DNA, the CDR3 is TGTGCCAGCACCCAGGGACAGGGGAATTCACCCCTCCACTTT. This sequence encodes CASTQGQGNSPLHF.

The J gene is TRBJ2-5, the V gene TRBV7-9, with D perhaps TRBD2 (6 bases). Germline V gene lookup returns CDR1 SEHNR and CDR2 FQNEAQ (reference sequence). The CDR3 is 14 residues long. V dropped 1 base and J dropped 2 bases, with 8 bases sitting between them. CDR3 in amino acids: CASSLGAGQETQYF. DNA of the CDR3: TGTGCCAGCAGCTTAGGGGCGGGACAAGAGACCCAGTACTTC. Supplemented by reference TRBV7-9 and TRBJ2-5, the full variable domain reads DTGVSQNPRHKITKRGQNVTFRCDPISEHNRLYWYRQTLGQGPEFLTYFQNEAQLEKSRLLSDRFSAERPKGSFSTLEIQRTEQGDSAMYLCASSLGAGQETQYFGPGTRLLVL.

This clone was recorded a few times. CDR3 sequence: CASSLGRGNEKLFF. The CDR3 nucleotides are TGTGCCAGCAGCTTAGGAAGGGGTAATGAAAAACTGTTTTTT. The chain combines TRBV11-2 with TRBJ1-4, with D tentatively TRBD1 (5 bases). Trimming took off 1 base at V and 4 bases at J, with 7 bases between the two ends. CDR1 and CDR2 (germline): SGHAT, FQNNGV. The CDR3 sequence is 14 residues long. Drawing the rest from reference TRBV11-2 and TRBJ1-4, the complete variable domain is EAGVAQSPRYKIIEKRQSVAFWCNPISGHATLYWYQQILGQGPKLLIQFQNNGVVDDSQLPKDRFSAERLKGVDSTLKIQPAKLEDSAVYLCASSLGRGNEKLFFGSGTQLSVL.

The chain combines TRBV6-6 with TRBJ1-5; 7 bases are a match to TRBD1. Germline V gives CDR1 MNHNY, CDR2 SVGAGI (reference sequence). This CDR3 has 16 residues. V lost 6 bases to trimming and J lost 4 bases; unmatched junction nucleotides: 12. The CDR3 coding sequence is TGTGCCAGCAGCCACAACTTATCAGGGGGTAATCAGCCCCAGCATTTT. Protein product: CASSHNLSGGNQPQHF.

This clone was observed a few times. The chain has TRBV5-1 and TRBJ1-4; D uncertain. The CDR3 spans 12 residues. V was pared by 0 bases and J by 7 bases, with 4 bases between. Germline values: CDR1 SGHRS, CDR2 YFSETQ. In DNA, the CDR3 is TGCGCCAGCAGCTTGGCCGGTGAAAAACTGTTTTTT. It yields the protein CASSLAGEKLFF.

The chain recombines TRBV5-1 with TRBJ1-4; D remains unclear. Germline V gene lookup returns CDR1 SGHRS and CDR2 YFSETQ. V lost 5 bases, J lost 7 bases, and 18 bases lay in between. The CDR3 loop spans 15 amino acids. The chain's CDR3 is CASSAAGQFGEKLFF. CDR3 DNA sequence: TGCGCCAGCAGTGCTGCTGGGCAATTCGGTGAAAAACTGTTTTTT.

The sample holds one count of this clone. The V call is TRBV19, the J call TRBJ2-2; 9 bases fit TRBD1. This CDR3 region has 16 residues. The V gene end was trimmed by 5 bases and the J gene end by 3 bases; junction bases not matched to a gene: 7. Germline CDR1 and CDR2: LNHDA and SQIVND (reference sequence). This CDR3 reads CASSERTGADTGELFF. CDR3 sequence (DNA): TGTGCCAGTAGTGAGAGGACAGGGGCGGACACCGGGGAGCTGTTTTTT.

With regard to this clone: Additional DNA sequences in this sample encode the identical CDR3. The gene calls are TRBV28 and TRBJ1-1; maybe TRBD1 (6 bases). CDR1 is MDHEN and CDR2 is SYDVKM in the germline V gene. Trimming removed 8 bases from V and 4 bases from J, with 11 bases in between. CDR3 length equals 12 residues. The CDR3 loop reads CASRTGTTEAFF. CDR3 DNA: TGTGCCAGCCGAACAGGGACCACTGAAGCTTTCTTT.

The CDR3 bases are TGTGCCACCAGCAGGAAACAGGGATCGTCCGAGCAGTACTTC. Translated, it gives CATSRKQGSSEQYF. This chain joins TRBV15 and TRBJ2-7; D perhaps matches TRBD1 (6 bases). Trimming shortened V by 3 bases and J by 6 bases, and 15 bases separated the two germline ends. Germline V lookup: CDR1 LNHNV, CDR2 YYDKDF (reference sequence). The CDR3 covers 14 residues.

DNA for the CDR3: TGTGCCAGCCAGCGCGGGGGGAACACCGGGGAGCTGTTTTTT. The encoded protein is CASQRGGNTGELFF. The chain uses TRBV27 and TRBJ2-2; TRBD2 matches 7 bases. The ends lost 8 bases at V and 1 base at J; junction bases unmatched: 4. The CDR3 is 14 amino acids. The germline gives CDR1 MNHEY, CDR2 SMNVEV (reference sequence).

V usage is TRBV28 and J usage is TRBJ2-4, with D possibly matching TRBD1 (5 bases). Germline values: CDR1 MDHEN, CDR2 SYDVKM. CDR3 length equals 13 residues. Trimming left V 5 bases short and J 2 bases short, with 7 bases between. This CDR3 reads CASSRQSKNIQYF. As DNA, the CDR3 is TGTGCCAGCAGTAGACAGTCCAAAAACATTCAGTACTTC.

V is TRBV5-1 and J is TRBJ2-5; D perhaps matches TRBD1 (5 bases). The CDR3 runs 17 residues. Between the trimmed V and J ends, which lost 2 bases and 2 bases, there was a span of 19 bases. Germline V gives CDR1 SGHRS, CDR2 YFSETQ. The CDR3 loop reads CASSLGHPSPGQETQYF. The DNA for the CDR3 is TGCGCCAGCAGCTTAGGACACCCATCCCCAGGTCAAGAGACCCAGTACTTC.

The CDR3 protein is CASSISLAGVNEQFF. For the CDR3, the DNA is TGTGCCAGTAGTATAAGTCTAGCGGGAGTTAATGAGCAGTTCTTC. This sequence joins TRBV19 and TRBJ2-1, with 10 bases fitting TRBD2. After removal of 2 bases from V and 7 bases from J, the junction contained 5 bases not matched to a gene. Per the germline V gene, CDR1 is LNHDA and CDR2 is SQIVND (reference sequence). There are 15 residues in the CDR3.

This clone was seen a single time. The rearrangement uses TRBV21-1 and TRBJ2-5; the table's D gene call, TRBD2, was not cross checked with the DNA. TRBV21-1 is labeled a pseudogene. This CDR3 region has 16 residues. The CDR3 protein is CASSKVFLAGEETQYF. DNA of the CDR3: TGTGCCAGCAGCAAAGTCTTCCTAGCGGGAGAAGAGACCCAGTACTTC.

This clone was observed a handful of times. V usage is TRBV19 and J usage is TRBJ2-5; possible D gene TRBD1, 5 bases. CDR3 length equals 14 residues. Germline V gene data show CDR1 as LNHDA and CDR2 as SQIVND (reference sequence). Trimming removed 6 bases at V and 1 base at J, with 12 bases between. DNA of the CDR3: TGTGCCAGTAGCACACAGGTACTCCAAGAGACCCAGTACTTC. Translating it yields CASSTQVLQETQYF.

DNA of the CDR3: TGTGCCAGCAGCCGGACTGGGGATGACACCATATATTTT. Translating gives CASSRTGDDTIYF. The gene calls are TRBV5-4 and TRBJ1-3; D gene uncertain. V lost 4 bases and J lost 8, with 13 bases in between. Per germline, CDR1 SGHNT and CDR2 YYREEE (reference sequence). The length of the CDR3 is 13 residues.

This chain connects TRBV5-5 to TRBJ2-7; D might be TRBD2 (6 bases). Trimming left V 0 bases short and J 3 bases short, with 7 bases between. Germline V gene data show CDR1 as SGHKS and CDR2 as YYEKEE (reference sequence). CDR3 size: 13 residues. The chain's CDR3 is CASSLGGGYEQYF. For the CDR3, the DNA is TGTGCCAGCAGCTTGGGGGGAGGCTACGAGCAGTACTTC.

The V gene is TRBV30, the J gene TRBJ2-2; TRBD2 matches 15 bases. The CDR3 has 18 residues. Germline V gene lookup returns CDR1 GTSNPN and CDR2 SVGIG (reference sequence). Trimming cost V 2 bases and J 4 bases; bases outside gene matches: 8. CDR3 coding DNA: TGTGCCTGGAGTTCCGGACTAGCGGGAGGGCCGGGCACCGGGGAGCTGTTTTTT. This gives the protein CAWSSGLAGGPGTGELFF.

This clone has a handful of counts. The chain carries TRBV19 and TRBJ2-7; D is perhaps TRBD1 (7 bases). V lost 5 bases to trimming and J lost 8 bases, with 19 bases between them. Germline V gene lookup returns CDR1 LNHDA and CDR2 SQIVND (reference sequence). The CDR3 extends over 14 amino acids. CDR3: CASSGTTQGGKQYF. CDR3 in DNA: TGTGCCAGTAGTGGAACCACTCAGGGGGGTAAGCAGTACTTC.

The J gene is TRBJ2-1, the V gene TRBV10-3, with TRBD1 as a possible D gene (5 bases). The CDR3 extends over 15 amino acids. Per the germline V gene, CDR1 is ENHRY and CDR2 is SYGVKD. V was pared by 2 bases and J by 8 bases, with 16 bases between. The CDR3 DNA reads as TGTGCCATCAGTGAGATCCGTGGATTGGGGCATGAGCAGTTCTTC. Encoded protein: CAISEIRGLGHEQFF.

V is TRBV20-1 and J is TRBJ1-4; D is unclear. The CDR3 is made up of 11 amino acids. The germline V gene encodes CDR1 DFQATT and CDR2 SNEGSKA (reference sequence). The ends were cut back, 5 bases at V and 17 bases at J, with 18 bases in the middle. This CDR3 reads CSAVGGQYCFF. The CDR3 region has the DNA TGCAGTGCTGTAGGAGGTCAATACTGCTTTTTT.

The chain carries TRBV6-5 and TRBJ1-2, with D unresolved. Germline V gives CDR1 MNHEY, CDR2 SVGAGI. Trimming stripped 5 bases from V and 1 base from J, with 5 bases between. The CDR3 sequence is 12 residues long. CDR3 DNA sequence: TGTGCCAGCAGTCCTAATAACTATGGCTACACCTTC. Protein: CASSPNNYGYTF.

This chain connects TRBV4-1 to TRBJ1-2, with D unclear. The CDR3 runs 12 residues. Germline CDR1 MGHRA, CDR2 YSYEKL. V was shortened by 1 base and J by 7 bases, with 7 bases between the two germline ends. CDR3 loop: CASSQGLSGYTF. Here the CDR3 DNA reads TGCGCCAGCAGCCAAGGACTCTCTGGCTACACCTTC.

This CDR3 is CASSSGLEETQYF. CDR3 in DNA: TGTGCCAGCAGCTCGGGACTAGAGGAGACCCAGTACTTC. The V call is TRBV7-3, the J call TRBJ2-5; 8 positions agree with TRBD2. V lost 4 bases and J lost 5; bases outside the gene matches: 3. The V gene's germline CDR1 is SGHTA and CDR2 FQGTGA. This CDR3 has 13 amino acids.

This clone was detected once. V usage is TRBV4-3 and J usage is TRBJ2-3, with TRBD2 identical over 11 bases. The V segment lost 4 bases and the J segment 5 bases; nucleotides outside the gene matches: 5. The CDR3 covers 15 residues. Germline V CDR1 and CDR2: LGHNA, YSLEER. CDR3 residues: CASSLSGRARDTQYF. The CDR3, as DNA: TGCGCCAGCAGCCTTAGCGGGAGGGCCAGAGATACGCAGTATTTT.

The chain has TRBV27 and TRBJ1-4; 12 nucleotides agree with TRBD1. Germline V gene lookup returns CDR1 MNHEY and CDR2 SMNVEV (reference sequence). The J segment lost 7 bases and the V segment lost 4 bases, leaving 13 bases of the junction unmatched. The CDR3 extends over 18 amino acids. The CDR3 protein is CASSYSGTGGPVREKLFF. As DNA, the CDR3 is TGTGCCAGCAGTTACTCCGGGACAGGGGGCCCCGTCCGTGAAAAACTGTTTTTT.

The chain is built from TRBV4-1 and TRBJ2-7; no firm D call. The CDR3 is 15 amino acids. Trimming took off 3 bases at V and 6 bases at J, with 18 bases between the two ends. Germline assignment: CDR1 MGHRA and CDR2 YSYEKL. The CDR3 nucleotides are TGCGCCAGCAGCCAGACCAACGAGGTCCCTGCCGAGCAGTACTTC. Translating gives CASSQTNEVPAEQYF.

CDR3 loop: CASSLEAETQYF. CDR3 sequence (DNA): TGTGCCAGCAGCCTGGAGGCGGAGACCCAGTACTTC. The chain has TRBV9 and TRBJ2-5; the D gene is possibly TRBD2 (5 bases). CDR1 and CDR2 (germline): SGDLS, YYNGEE. V was trimmed by 4 bases and J by 5 bases, leaving 9 bases between them. The CDR3 is 12 residues long.

The CDR3 DNA reads TGTGCCAGCAGCTTAGGTTCCCCCGGGACAGGGAAAAACATTCAGTACTTC. It translates to CASSLGSPGTGKNIQYF. V and J are TRBV7-2 and TRBJ2-4, with 9 nucleotides matching TRBD1. The CDR3 is 17 amino acids. Germline CDR1 SGHTA, CDR2 FQGNSA. With 1 base clipped from V and 4 bases from J, the junction kept 8 bases outside the gene matches. Full variable domain (remainder filled in from reference TRBV7-2 and TRBJ2-4): GAGVSQSPSNKVTEKGKDVELRCDPISGHTALYWYRQSLGQGLEFLIYFQGNSAPDKSGLPSDRFSAERTGGSVSTLTIQRTQQEDSAVYLCASSLGSPGTGKNIQYFGAGTRLSVL.

This clone showed up just a few times. The V gene is TRBV6-5, the J gene TRBJ2-2, with D maybe TRBD1 (6 bases). The CDR3 is made up of 16 amino acids. The V gene lost 1 base and the J gene lost 2 bases, with 11 bases spanning the gap. Germline V CDR1 and CDR2: MNHEY, SVGAGI. CDR3 sequence: CASSYFGTHNTGELFF. CDR3 in DNA: TGTGCCAGCAGTTACTTCGGGACACATAACACCGGGGAGCTGTTTTTT.